This T cell receptor beta chain was captured by sequencing in a study of PD-1 blockade in classical Hodgkin lymphoma. Study results and limitations: Reported baseline diversity: healthy donors highest, relapsed/refractory patients lowest.

Germline CDR1 reads SEHNR; CDR2 reads FQNEAQ (reference sequence). The CDR3 extends over 17 amino acids. Trimming took off 1 base at V and 1 base at J, with 11 bases between the two ends. Time point denoted: cycle 4 day 1 (C4D1), after five to seven weeks of nivolumab. All patients experienced relapse after autologous stem cell transplantation, and brentuximab vedotin exposure was variable. Libraries were prepared by immunoSEQ multiplex PCR; TCRdb keeps only in-frame clonotypes and omits some of them. The sample holds some 90,000 clones, 78% seen once. On this clone itself: Its antigen is unidentified. Other DNA variants within this sample encode the same CDR3.

The material sequenced was peripheral blood mononuclear cells (PBMCs), taken before the fourth cycle of nivolumab. The receptor's source is a human donor with classical Hodgkin lymphoma. The rearrangement uses TRBV7-9 and TRBJ1-6; possible D gene TRBD1, 6 bases. CDR3 sequence reads: CASSLGGGRSYNSPLHF. Written as DNA, the CDR3 is TGTGCCAGCAGCTTAGGTGGGGGGCGTTCCTATAATTCACCCCTCCACTTT.